The TCR beta chain under discussion was sequenced for a study of CD8 T cells in ankylosing spondylitis. Study-level points and caveats: Disease-associated clones were reportedly significantly overrepresented in matched ankylosing spondylitis synovial fluid. What appeared characteristic of ankylosing spondylitis blood was a TCR beta motif of under 10 highly homologous variants.

The TCR beta libraries were generated through quantitative 5'-RACE incorporating molecular barcodes. TCRdb reprocessed the 5' RACE reads via MiXCR and lists one record per CDR3 protein. The sample holds under 130,000 distinct CDR3 sequences, less than 25% seen once. The CDR3 is 16 amino acids. The J segment lost 4 bases and the V segment lost 6 bases, leaving 10 bases of the junction unmatched. Germline CDR1 and CDR2: WNHNN and SYGVQD (reference sequence). Only a few counts were recorded for this clonotype. The antigen is not known. V and J are TRBV10-1 and TRBJ2-2; 8 bases align to TRBD1. Sequenced material: synovial fluid, either unsorted or a sorted T cell fraction (not recorded which). This receptor was obtained from a male donor with ankylosing spondylitis. The chain's CDR3 is CASRPGTGEFTGELFF. In DNA, the CDR3 is TGCGCCAGCAGACCCGGGACAGGTGAATTCACCGGGGAGCTGTTTTTT.